Each of the 31 T cell receptor beta chains below was sequenced from the same sample in a study of radiation and T cells in renal cell carcinoma. This table comes from immunoSEQ multiplex PCR, and its TCRdb copy is limited to in-frame clones, with some not included. The repertoire holds tens of thousands of clones, 85% seen once, with more than 9% in the top ten. Stated time point: blood 4 weeks post-SBRT, at nephrectomy. The treatment here: 15 Gy SBRT to primary tumor, nephrectomy 4 weeks later. The input for sequencing was blood, taken from a patient whose treatment included radiotherapy and nephrectomy. The origin of the receptors is a man over 45 with renal cell carcinoma.

The rearrangement joins TRBV5-6 to TRBJ2-3; D not resolved. The CDR3 sequence is 12 residues long. The V gene's germline CDR1 is SGHDT and CDR2 YYEEEE. V shed 1 base and J shed 6 bases, with 6 bases lying between them. The CDR3 protein is CASSLLKDTQYF. DNA of the CDR3: TGTGCCAGCAGCTTGCTGAAGGATACGCAGTATTTT.

This chain uses TRBV6-6 with TRBJ1-6; D ambiguous. CDR3 length: 15 amino acids. The germline V gene encodes CDR1 MNHNY and CDR2 SVGAGI (reference sequence). V shed 2 bases and J shed 6 bases, with 11 bases lying between them. The CDR3: CASSYRSAGNSPLHF. CDR3 nucleotide sequence: TGTGCCAGCAGTTACAGATCCGCTGGTAATTCACCCCTCCACTTT.

The V call is TRBV5-6, the J call TRBJ2-6; TRBD1 agrees at 7 bases. The germline CDR1 and CDR2 sequences are SGHDT and YYEEEE. The CDR3 is made up of 16 amino acids. J lost 4 bases, V lost 7 bases, and 11 bases had no gene match. The DNA of the CDR3 is TGTGCCAGCCACCGGACAGGTAGTATGGGGGCCAACGTCCTGACTTTC. Translation: CASHRTGSMGANVLTF.

This clone has only one observation. The chain uses TRBV7-8 and TRBJ2-7; D tentatively reads TRBD1 or TRBD2 (5 bases each). CDR3 length equals 16 residues. From germline, CDR1 is SGHVS and CDR2 FQNEAQ. Trimming pared 5 bases from V and 3 bases from J, leaving 20 bases between. DNA of the CDR3: TGTGCCAGCAGCCCACGTACGAGGGACCGAATCTACGAGCAGTACTTC. This translates into CASSPRTRDRIYEQYF.

The J gene is TRBJ1-2, the V gene TRBV2; a weak D match, TRBD1 (6 bases). CDR1 is SNHLY, CDR2 FYNNEI, per germline. This CDR3 is built from 12 residues. Trimming pared 6 bases from V and 5 bases from J, leaving 10 bases between. CDR3 protein: CASRTQGYGYTF. CDR3 nucleotides: TGTGCCAGCAGAACGCAGGGGTATGGCTACACCTTC.

The chain uses TRBV6-6 and TRBJ2-3, with D unresolved. There are 14 residues in the CDR3. V shed 7 bases and J shed 6 bases, with 17 bases lying between them. Germline V gene sequence: CDR1 MNHNY, CDR2 SVGAGI (reference sequence). CDR3 in amino acids: CASIHGLPGDTQYF. The DNA of the CDR3 is TGTGCCAGCATCCACGGGCTACCTGGCGATACGCAGTATTTT.

The rearrangement joins TRBV6-5 to TRBJ1-6; D is uncertain. The CDR3 loop spans 14 amino acids. Germline CDR1 is MNHEY and CDR2 is SVGAGI. Trimming took 7 bases from V and 9 from J, leaving 16 bases between them. The CDR3 is CASTRGWLGSPLHF. The CDR3 nucleotides are TGTGCCAGCACCCGGGGTTGGTTGGGTTCACCCCTCCACTTT.

The rearrangement uses TRBV11-1 and TRBJ1-2; D perhaps matches TRBD1 (5 bases). This CDR3 is built from 13 residues. Germline V CDR1 and CDR2: SGHAT, FQDESV (reference sequence). Trimming cost V 5 bases and J 3 bases, with 10 bases left between them. Here the CDR3 DNA reads TGTGCCAGCAGCAACAGGCCCCACTATGGCTACACCTTC. Translating gives CASSNRPHYGYTF.

The rearrangement uses TRBV5-6 and TRBJ1-2, with D possibly matching TRBD1 (5 bases). V lost 7 bases to trimming and J lost 8 bases, with 18 bases between them. This CDR3 region has 13 residues. Germline values: CDR1 SGHDT, CDR2 YYEEEE. Here the CDR3 reads CASQTQDWGGYTF. CDR3 bases: TGTGCCAGCCAGACCCAGGACTGGGGGGGCTACACCTTC.

This chain links TRBV5-1 with TRBJ2-5; 8 bases line up with TRBD1. V lost 5 bases, J lost 5 bases, and 8 bases stayed unmatched. The germline V gene encodes CDR1 SGHRS and CDR2 YFSETQ. This CDR3 has 14 residues. DNA of the CDR3: TGCGCCAGCAGATTCGGCAGGGGGCTGGAGACCCAGTACTTC. It specifies CASRFGRGLETQYF.

This chain links TRBV10-3 with TRBJ1-6, with 8 bases aligning to TRBD1. Germline lookup yields CDR1 ENHRY and CDR2 SYGVKD. With 9 bases clipped from V and 10 bases from J, the junction kept 11 bases outside the gene matches. The CDR3 loop spans 14 amino acids. The chain's CDR3 is CAMRSGGAESPLHF. The CDR3 region has the DNA TGTGCCATGCGATCAGGGGGCGCGGAGTCACCCCTCCACTTT.

V is TRBV13 and J is TRBJ2-1; 13 bases are a match to TRBD2. The V segment lost 6 bases and the J segment 1 base; nucleotides outside the gene matches: 6. The CDR3 spans 17 residues. Germline V gives CDR1 PRHDT, CDR2 FYEKMQ (reference sequence). The CDR3 DNA is TGTGCCAGCAGTCCAACTAGCGGGAGGGGGTCCTACAATGAGCAGTTCTTC. Translated: CASSPTSGRGSYNEQFF.

The chain couples TRBV5-1 to TRBJ2-5; D ambiguous. The V gene lost 0 bases and the J gene lost 1 base, with 13 bases spanning the gap. Germline CDR1 is SGHRS and CDR2 is YFSETQ. The length of the CDR3 is 16 residues. The DNA for the CDR3 is TGCGCCAGCAGCTTGGGATTGGGTTGGGCCCAAGAGACCCAGTACTTC. This sequence encodes CASSLGLGWAQETQYF.

The CDR3 DNA reads TGTGCCAGCAGCTTATCGAGGGGCAAACAGGGTGATGGCTACACCTTC. Protein product: CASSLSRGKQGDGYTF. The chain combines TRBV7-8 with TRBJ1-2; possibly TRBD1 for D (6 bases). Germline V CDR1 and CDR2: SGHVS, FQNEAQ. Trimming pared 2 bases from V and 6 bases from J, leaving 19 bases between. The CDR3 sequence is 16 residues long.

This clone appeared a few times. The J gene is TRBJ2-7, the V gene TRBV5-1; D is possibly TRBD1 (6 bases). V was clipped by 0 bases and J by 4 bases, with 14 bases between them. Germline V gene data show CDR1 as SGHRS and CDR2 as YFSETQ. The CDR3 is made up of 15 amino acids. CDR3 nucleotides: TGCGCCAGCAGCTTGGCCCCGGACAGAAGTTACGAGCAGTACTTC. Translating gives CASSLAPDRSYEQYF.

The V gene is TRBV5-6, the J gene TRBJ1-3; D is perhaps TRBD1 (5 bases). Germline loops: CDR1 SGHDT, CDR2 YYEEEE. V was cut by 4 bases and J by 0 bases, with 17 bases left in between. This CDR3 contains 17 residues. The CDR3 bases are TGTGCCAGCAGCACACGGGGGACCCCAAGCTCTGGAAACACCATATATTTT. Protein product: CASSTRGTPSSGNTIYF.

The CDR3 here is CASSEAPGGAGTEAFF. CDR3 in DNA: TGTGCCAGCAGTGAAGCGCCAGGGGGCGCTGGGACTGAAGCTTTCTTT. The chain joins TRBV6-1 to TRBJ1-1, with 8 bases that match TRBD1. Germline V gene data show CDR1 as MNHNS and CDR2 as SASEGT. CDR3 length: 16 amino acids. Losses at the gene ends were 0 bases for V and 5 bases for J; bases not matched to a gene: 8.

The genes are TRBV30 and TRBJ2-3; tentative D call: TRBD2 (6 bases). CDR3 size: 12 residues. V lost 4 bases to trimming and J lost 4 bases, with 9 bases between them. The germline V gene has CDR1 GTSNPN and CDR2 SVGIG (reference sequence). CDR3 in amino acids: CAWTGGADTQYF. The CDR3 DNA is TGTGCCTGGACCGGGGGTGCAGATACGCAGTATTTT.

J is TRBJ2-7 and V is TRBV5-1, with TRBD2 identical over 11 bases. V lost 2 bases, J lost 7 bases, and 8 bases stayed unmatched. This CDR3 has 15 residues. The germline CDR1 and CDR2 sequences are SGHRS and YFSETQ. CDR3: CASSFIAGGPGEQYF. The CDR3 bases are TGCGCCAGCAGCTTTATAGCGGGAGGGCCAGGGGAGCAGTACTTC.

This chain connects TRBV2 to TRBJ1-5, with D tentatively TRBD1 (5 bases). The CDR3 extends over 14 amino acids. Germline CDR1 is SNHLY and CDR2 is FYNNEI. Trimming pared 2 bases from V and 7 bases from J, leaving 12 bases between. The CDR3 region has the DNA TGTGCCAGCAGTGAACTAGCAGGGACCCAGCCCCAGCATTTT. It is translated as CASSELAGTQPQHF.

This clone was detected once. The chain uses TRBV5-1 and TRBJ1-5; unclear D gene. V gave up 0 bases and J gave up 2 bases, with 9 bases separating them. CDR1 is SGHRS and CDR2 is YFSETQ in the germline V gene. The CDR3 is 15 residues long. The CDR3 region is CASSLASGGNQPQHF. In DNA form, the CDR3 reads TGCGCCAGCAGCTTGGCCAGTGGGGGCAATCAGCCCCAGCATTTT.

This chain connects TRBV18 to TRBJ2-1; 14 bases match TRBD2. Trimming at V came to 0 bases and at J to 9 bases, leaving 4 bases not matched to a gene. The CDR3 is made up of 16 amino acids. The germline CDR1 and CDR2 sequences are KGHSH and LQKENI. The CDR3 region is CASSPPGLAGEGEQFF. The CDR3 coding sequence is TGTGCCAGCTCACCACCGGGACTAGCGGGAGAAGGTGAGCAGTTCTTC.

The chain links TRBV9 to TRBJ2-1, with 7 positions matching TRBD1. The germline CDR1 and CDR2 sequences are SGDLS and YYNGEE. J lost 4 bases, V lost 4 bases, and 8 bases had no gene match. This CDR3 contains 15 residues. The CDR3 DNA reads as TGTGCCAGCAGCCAAACCGGGACAGTATACAATGAGCAGTTCTTC. Its protein product is CASSQTGTVYNEQFF. Based on the CDR3 plus reference TRBV9 and TRBJ2-1, the full variable domain is DSGVTQTPKHLITATGQRVTLRCSPRSGDLSVYWYQQSLDQGLQFLIQYYNGEERAKGNILERFSAQQFPDLHSELNLSSLELGDSALYFCASSQTGTVYNEQFFGPGTRLTVL.

The V call is TRBV7-9, the J call TRBJ1-5; D unresolved. V lost 5 bases to trimming and J lost 0 bases, with 8 bases between them. CDR3 length equals 14 residues. In germline, CDR1 is SEHNR, CDR2 FQNEAQ (reference sequence). In DNA form, the CDR3 reads TGTGCCAGCAGCCAGAGTGGTAGCAATCAGCCCCAGCATTTT. This gives the protein CASSQSGSNQPQHF.

This rearrangement joins TRBV28 to TRBJ1-2; 7 nucleotides agree with TRBD1. Germline lookup yields CDR1 MDHEN and CDR2 SYDVKM. V lost 6 bases to trimming and J lost 6 bases; unmatched junction nucleotides: 13. The CDR3 length is 15 residues. This CDR3 reads CASRRPDRWEDGYTF. For the CDR3, the DNA is TGTGCCAGCAGAAGACCGGACAGGTGGGAGGATGGCTACACCTTC.

The chain links TRBV25-1 to TRBJ2-5, with 9 positions matching TRBD1. In germline, CDR1 is MGHDK, CDR2 SYGVNS. V lost 3 bases, J lost 5 bases, and 7 bases stayed unmatched. The CDR3 extends over 15 amino acids. This chain's CDR3 is CASSEGTGYRETQYF. DNA for the CDR3: TGTGCCAGCAGTGAGGGGACAGGGTACCGGGAGACCCAGTACTTC.

CDR3 nucleotide sequence: TGTGCCAGCAGTTATTTTAAAGGGGGGGACACTGAAGCTTTCTTT. Translating it yields CASSYFKGGDTEAFF. The chain combines TRBV6-5 with TRBJ1-1; a weak D match, TRBD1 (6 bases). Germline loops: CDR1 MNHEY, CDR2 SVGAGI. The CDR3 loop spans 15 amino acids. V dropped 3 bases and J dropped 3 bases, with 14 bases sitting between them.

V gene TRBV7-6 combines with J gene TRBJ2-5; no clear D gene. Trimming took 2 bases from V and 2 from J, leaving 15 bases between them. The CDR3 spans 16 residues. Germline-derived CDR1 and CDR2 are SGHVS and FNYEAQ. CDR3 protein: CASSLTSSGSQETQYF. Written as DNA, the CDR3 is TGTGCCAGCAGCTTAACGTCATCAGGATCTCAAGAGACCCAGTACTTC.

The chain joins TRBV28 to TRBJ1-2, with D perhaps TRBD1 (5 bases). This CDR3 has 14 amino acids. The V gene lost 4 bases and the J gene lost 4 bases, with 13 bases spanning the gap. CDR1 MDHEN and CDR2 SYDVKM come from the germline V gene. The CDR3 DNA follows: TGTGCCAGCAGTTCCCGACAGTCCCTCTATGGCTACACCTTC. It encodes CASSSRQSLYGYTF.

To note about this clone: A read error may produce the germline difference seen at one junction end. V and J are TRBV2 and TRBJ2-1; D is undetermined. Germline V gene sequence: CDR1 SNHLY, CDR2 FYNNEI. The CDR3 consists of 12 residues. The CDR3 region is CASSEAKGRLVF. The CDR3 DNA follows: TGTGCCAGCAGTGAAGCGAAGGGTCGCCTGGTCTTC.

J is TRBJ2-3 and V is TRBV5-5; 9 bases map to TRBD2. The CDR3 extends over 19 amino acids. Germline V gives CDR1 SGHKS, CDR2 YYEKEE (reference sequence). Trimming took 5 bases from V and 1 from J; bases not matched to a gene: 17. Here the CDR3 DNA reads TGTGCCAGCAGAGCACAAACTCCGGGACTAGCAAGTGGCACAGATACGCAGTATTTT. Translation gives CASRAQTPGLASGTDTQYF.